This T cell receptor beta chain was obtained from a study of T-cell memory formation after mild COVID-19 (dated by TCRdb to the early 2020s). With respect to the entire study: Most TCR sequence clusters were specific to one of the two donors. Longitudinal TCRalpha and TCRbeta repertoire sequencing tracked T-cell clones expanding and contracting after mild COVID-19 in a couple of donors. Two young, previously healthy adult volunteers, one female and one male, were included in the cohort. General conclusions and limits of the study: From day 15 to 85, contracting clones showed balanced CD4/CD8 phenotypes, whereas a second wave of clones that expanded from day 15 to 37 leaned towards CD4+. Contracting CD4+ clones appeared mostly in the CM and EM memory subsets, whereas CD8+ clones were enriched in EMRA. Some responding clones were found in pre-infection memory, which suggests that pre-existing cross-reactive memory T cells took part in the SARS-CoV-2 response. Whether the second-wave clones peaking on day 37 were SARS-CoV-2 specific was not confirmed. Only a couple of mild cases were covered by the study, and larger cohorts that include severe cases with pre-infection samples were considered necessary.

Ficoll-Paque density gradient centrifugation was the method used to isolate PBMCs. The germline V gene sets CDR1 to SGHVS and CDR2 to FQNEAQ. The CDR3 goes from the cysteine to the phenylalanine over 16 residues. Only the CDR3 part of the read is kept: 48 bases, read in frame from the first base. At the junction V is shortened by 4 bases and J by 0 bases, with 13 bases in between. In the case of this clonotype: The clone's antigen remains unknown. It has no much larger one-base neighbor in the sample; base qualities were not kept.

Sequencing was performed on an Illumina NovaSeq 6000. Using 5'RACE with constant-segment primers, TCRalpha and TCRbeta cDNA libraries were constructed, with sample barcodes and unique molecular identifiers added in the process. Trizol reagent was used to extract RNA from every sample. Library amplification was performed in two PCR steps, and a second sample barcode and Illumina TruSeq adapters were introduced in the second step. Sequencing of the libraries was done on an Illumina NovaSeq, producing 2 x 150 bp paired-end reads. The study's own analysis went as follows. The reads were demultiplexed and collapsed into UMI-guided consensus sequences using migec v1.2.7. With mixcr v2.1.11, UMI consensuses were aligned to TRA and TRB V and J templates and assembled into clonotypes. Expanded or contracted clonotypes were those called significant by both edgeR and NoisET, with noise models trained on biological replicates. For edgeR calls, the thresholds were a false discovery rate-adjusted p below 0.01 and a log2 fold-change of 1. As an exploratory analysis of dynamics, max-normalized trajectories of the 1000 most abundant clonotypes were examined with PCA combined with hierarchical clustering. Each responding clone was given a CD4 or CD8 phenotype based on the CD4+ and CD8+ repertoires, which had been sequenced separately. The public reads were reprocessed in TCRdb via fastp at Q25 and MiXCR, keeping in-frame beta chains. Each entry merges the rows of one CDR3 protein and shows their most common DNA and genes. None of the V and J calls come from the authors' own analysis; TCRdb made them. A total of about 500,000 distinct CDR3 sequences appear in this sample, 20% of them only once. The leading ten clones occupy approximately 13% of the sample.

The chain was built from TRBV7-8 and TRBJ2-4; no D gene is confidently identified. The sequence was obtained from an adult woman who had mild COVID-19 (a few samples of this study predate the infection). The sample titles of this study are shuffled in the database, so cell type and time point are left out; the donor was told from shared clones. What was sequenced was PBMCs or a T cell subset sorted from them (not recorded which). The CDR3 corresponds to CASSSLGSLAKNIQYF. The DNA sequence is given as TGTGCCAGCAGCTCGTTGGGGTCCTTAGCCAAAAACATTCAGTACTTC.